Following are 4 T cell receptor beta chains from one sample sequenced in a study of vaccination effects on CD4 cells after COVID-19. The method was immunoSEQ multiplex PCR; TCRdb's version includes in-frame clones alone and lacks a portion of them. The sample records 40,000 to 45,000 clones, around 76% being singletons. The antigens these receptors bind are not known. Sequencing was preceded by expansion of antigen-specific CD4+ T cells with viral peptide pools in the ViraFEST assay. Culturing for 9 to 10 days preceded CD4+ T cell isolation. Having tested negative for nucleocapsid antibodies, the vaccine recipients showed no prior SARS-CoV-2 infection. The material was CD4+ T cells from PBMCs cultured with SARS-CoV-2 spike peptides, obtained before COVID-19 vaccination. The receptors here all came from a human donor who received a COVID-19 vaccine.

The chain couples TRBV3-1 (or the pseudogene TRBV3-2) to TRBJ1-1; no firm D call. Trimming shortened V by 1 base and J by 4 bases, and 4 bases separated the two germline ends. The CDR3 is 12 residues long. Per germline, CDR1 LGHDT and CDR2 YNNKEL (reference sequence). In DNA, the CDR3 is TGTGCCAGCAGCCAAGGCTTCACTGAAGCTTTCTTT. This encodes CASSQGFTEAFF.

The chain couples TRBV5-1 to TRBJ2-5; D perhaps matches TRBD1 (5 bases). Trimming took off 4 bases at V and 5 bases at J, with 18 bases between the two ends. The CDR3 totals 15 residues. CDR1 SGHRS and CDR2 YFSETQ come from the germline V gene. CDR3 coding DNA: TGCGCCAGCAGCCCACCCGGGTCAGGGTGGGAGACCCAGTACTTC. Protein sequence: CASSPPGSGWETQYF.

V gene TRBV7-9 combines with J gene TRBJ2-2; D is unclear. Per germline, CDR1 SEHNR and CDR2 FQNEAQ (reference sequence). V gave up 8 bases and J gave up 6 bases, with 25 bases separating them. The CDR3 consists of 17 residues. The CDR3 sequence is CASPGQAAQRPAGELFF. In DNA form, the CDR3 reads TGTGCCAGCCCTGGGCAGGCCGCACAACGGCCGGCCGGGGAGCTGTTTTTT.

The V call is TRBV28, the J call TRBJ1-5; D not resolved. In germline, CDR1 is MDHEN, CDR2 SYDVKM. The CDR3 extends over 13 amino acids. V lost 3 bases, J lost 4 bases, and 7 bases lay in between. CDR3 coding DNA: TGTGCCAGCAGTTTCTACCGAAATCAGCCCCAGCATTTT. It specifies CASSFYRNQPQHF.